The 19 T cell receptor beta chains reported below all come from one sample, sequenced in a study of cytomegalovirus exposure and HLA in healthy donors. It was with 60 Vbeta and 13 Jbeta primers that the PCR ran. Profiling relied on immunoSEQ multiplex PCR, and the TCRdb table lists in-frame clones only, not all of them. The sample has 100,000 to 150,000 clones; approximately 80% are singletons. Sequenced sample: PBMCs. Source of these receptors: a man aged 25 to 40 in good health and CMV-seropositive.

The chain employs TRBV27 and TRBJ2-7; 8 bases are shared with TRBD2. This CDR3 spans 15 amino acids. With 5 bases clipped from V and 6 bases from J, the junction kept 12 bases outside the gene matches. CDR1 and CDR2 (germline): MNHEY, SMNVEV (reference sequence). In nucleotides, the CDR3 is TGTGCCAGCAGTCCCTTAGCGGGACCCCGCCCCGAGCAGTACTTC. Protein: CASSPLAGPRPEQYF.

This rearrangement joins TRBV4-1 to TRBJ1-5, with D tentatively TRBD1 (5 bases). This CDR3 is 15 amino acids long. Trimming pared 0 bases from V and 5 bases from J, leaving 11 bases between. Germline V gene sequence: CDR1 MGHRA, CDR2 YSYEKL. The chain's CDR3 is CASSQESDRYQPQHF. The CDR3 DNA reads TGCGCCAGCAGCCAAGAATCTGACAGATATCAGCCCCAGCATTTT.

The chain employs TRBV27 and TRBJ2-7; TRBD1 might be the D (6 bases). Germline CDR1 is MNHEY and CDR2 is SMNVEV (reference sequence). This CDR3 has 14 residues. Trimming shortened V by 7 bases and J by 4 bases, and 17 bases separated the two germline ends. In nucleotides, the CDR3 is TGTGCCAGCACCCCGACAGGTGCCAGTTACGAGCAGTACTTC. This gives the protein CASTPTGASYEQYF.

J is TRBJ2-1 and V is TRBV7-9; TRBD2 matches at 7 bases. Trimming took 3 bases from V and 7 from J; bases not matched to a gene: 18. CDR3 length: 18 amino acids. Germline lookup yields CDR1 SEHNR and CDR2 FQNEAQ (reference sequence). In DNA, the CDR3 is TGTGCCAGCAGCTTCATAGCCTGGGGGGGAGGGCCTGAGAATGAGCAGTTCTTC. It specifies CASSFIAWGGGPENEQFF.

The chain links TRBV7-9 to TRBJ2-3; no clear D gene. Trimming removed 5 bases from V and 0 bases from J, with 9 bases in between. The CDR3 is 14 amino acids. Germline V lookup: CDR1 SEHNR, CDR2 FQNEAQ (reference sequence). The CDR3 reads CASSPLASTDTQYF. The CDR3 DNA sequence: TGTGCCAGCAGCCCCCTCGCGAGCACAGATACGCAGTATTTT.

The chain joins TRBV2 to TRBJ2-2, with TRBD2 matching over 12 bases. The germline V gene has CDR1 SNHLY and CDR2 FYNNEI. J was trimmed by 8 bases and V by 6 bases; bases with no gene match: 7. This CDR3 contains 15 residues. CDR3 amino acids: CASRRGLAGIGELFF. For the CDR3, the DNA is TGTGCCAGCAGAAGGGGACTAGCGGGTATTGGGGAGCTGTTTTTT.

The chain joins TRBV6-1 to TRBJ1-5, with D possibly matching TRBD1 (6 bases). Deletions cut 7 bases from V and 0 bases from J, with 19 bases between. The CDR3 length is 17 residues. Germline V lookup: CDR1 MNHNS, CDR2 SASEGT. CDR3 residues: CASIEDRGVPSNQPQHF. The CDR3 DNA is TGTGCCAGCATTGAGGACAGAGGGGTCCCTAGCAATCAGCCCCAGCATTTT.

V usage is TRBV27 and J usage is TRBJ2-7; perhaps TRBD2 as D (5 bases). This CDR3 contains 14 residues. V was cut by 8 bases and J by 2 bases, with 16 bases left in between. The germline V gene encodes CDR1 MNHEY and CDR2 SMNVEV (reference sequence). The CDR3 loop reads CASPIEGLPYEQYF. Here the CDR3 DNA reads TGTGCCAGCCCCATCGAAGGACTGCCCTACGAGCAGTACTTC.

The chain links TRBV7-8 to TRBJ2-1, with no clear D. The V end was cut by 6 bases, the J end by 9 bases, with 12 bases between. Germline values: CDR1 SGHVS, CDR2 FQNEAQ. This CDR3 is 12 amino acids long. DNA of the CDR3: TGTGCCAGCAGTTTCCCGTCGGGTGAGCAGTTCTTC. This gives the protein CASSFPSGEQFF.

CDR3 in DNA: TGTGCCAGCAGCGTAGGTGGACTAGCGGGAGATGAGCAGTTCTTC. It encodes CASSVGGLAGDEQFF. V and J are TRBV9 and TRBJ2-1, with 13 bases fitting TRBD2. In germline, CDR1 is SGDLS, CDR2 YYNGEE. This CDR3 region has 15 residues. V dropped 0 bases and J dropped 8; count of bases not matched to a gene: 2.

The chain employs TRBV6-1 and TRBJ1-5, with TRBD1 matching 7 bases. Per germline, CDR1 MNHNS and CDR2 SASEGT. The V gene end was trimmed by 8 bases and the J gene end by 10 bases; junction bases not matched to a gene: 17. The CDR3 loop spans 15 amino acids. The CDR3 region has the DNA TGTGCCAGCTCATTCTCGGGACAGCGGAGTGAACCCCAGCATTTT. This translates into CASSFSGQRSEPQHF.

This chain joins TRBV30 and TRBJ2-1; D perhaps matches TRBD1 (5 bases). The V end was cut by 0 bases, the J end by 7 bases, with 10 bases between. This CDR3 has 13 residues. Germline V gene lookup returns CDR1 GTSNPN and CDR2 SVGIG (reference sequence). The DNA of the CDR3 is TGTGCCTGGAGTGTAGGGTCAGGGAATGAGCAGTTCTTC. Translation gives CAWSVGSGNEQFF.

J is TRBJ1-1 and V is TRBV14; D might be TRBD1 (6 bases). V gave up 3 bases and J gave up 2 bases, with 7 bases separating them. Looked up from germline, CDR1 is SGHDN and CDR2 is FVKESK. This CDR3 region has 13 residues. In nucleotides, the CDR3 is TGTGCCAGCAGCCAGACAGGTAACACTGAAGCTTTCTTT. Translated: CASSQTGNTEAFF.

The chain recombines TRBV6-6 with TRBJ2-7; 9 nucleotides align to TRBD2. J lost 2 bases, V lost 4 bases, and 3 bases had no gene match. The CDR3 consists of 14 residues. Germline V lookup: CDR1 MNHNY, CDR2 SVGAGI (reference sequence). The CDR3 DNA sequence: TGTGCCAGCAGTTCTCAGCGGGAGGCCTACGAGCAGTACTTC. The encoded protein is CASSSQREAYEQYF.

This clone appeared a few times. The CDR3 protein is CASSFLTSGGADTQYF. CDR3 DNA sequence: TGTGCCAGCAGCTTCCTGACTAGCGGGGGGGCGGATACGCAGTATTTT. The chain joins TRBV7-2 to TRBJ2-3, with 14 bases lining up with TRBD2. Germline CDR1 reads SGHTA; CDR2 reads FQGNSA. The CDR3 has 16 amino acids. V lost 3 bases, J lost 6 bases, and 5 bases stayed unmatched.

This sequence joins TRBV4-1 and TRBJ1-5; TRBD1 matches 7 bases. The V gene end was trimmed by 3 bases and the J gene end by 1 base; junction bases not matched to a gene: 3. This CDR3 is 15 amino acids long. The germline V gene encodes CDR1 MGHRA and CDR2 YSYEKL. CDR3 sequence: CASSQSTGSNQPQHF. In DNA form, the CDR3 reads TGCGCCAGCAGCCAGTCGACAGGGAGCAATCAGCCCCAGCATTTT.

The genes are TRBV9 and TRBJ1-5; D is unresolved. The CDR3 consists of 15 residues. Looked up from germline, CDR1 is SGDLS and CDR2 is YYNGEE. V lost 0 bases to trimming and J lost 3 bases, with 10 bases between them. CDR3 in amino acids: CASSVGPEPNQPQHF. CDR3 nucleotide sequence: TGTGCCAGCAGCGTAGGTCCAGAACCCAATCAGCCCCAGCATTTT.

The CDR3 bases are TGTGCCAGCAGCTCTAGCGGGAGGGTGGGCGAGCAGTACTTC. Protein sequence: CASSSSGRVGEQYF. The chain recombines TRBV5-4 with TRBJ2-7; TRBD2 agrees at 12 bases. V was clipped by 3 bases and J by 6 bases; unmatched bases: 4. CDR1 is SGHNT and CDR2 is YYREEE in the germline V gene (reference sequence). The length of the CDR3 is 14 residues.

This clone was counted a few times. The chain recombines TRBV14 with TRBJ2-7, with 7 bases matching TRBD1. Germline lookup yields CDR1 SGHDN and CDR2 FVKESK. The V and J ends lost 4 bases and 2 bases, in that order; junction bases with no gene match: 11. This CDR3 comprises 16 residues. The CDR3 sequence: CASSPWDSRSAYEQYF. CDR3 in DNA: TGTGCCAGCAGCCCCTGGGACAGCCGGTCAGCCTACGAGCAGTACTTC. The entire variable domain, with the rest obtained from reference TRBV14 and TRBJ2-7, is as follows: EAGVTQFPSHSVIEKGQTVTLRCDPISGHDNLYWYRRVMGKEIKFLLHFVKESKQDESGMPNNRFLAERTGGTYSTLKVQPAELEDSGVYFCASSPWDSRSAYEQYFGPGTRLTVT.